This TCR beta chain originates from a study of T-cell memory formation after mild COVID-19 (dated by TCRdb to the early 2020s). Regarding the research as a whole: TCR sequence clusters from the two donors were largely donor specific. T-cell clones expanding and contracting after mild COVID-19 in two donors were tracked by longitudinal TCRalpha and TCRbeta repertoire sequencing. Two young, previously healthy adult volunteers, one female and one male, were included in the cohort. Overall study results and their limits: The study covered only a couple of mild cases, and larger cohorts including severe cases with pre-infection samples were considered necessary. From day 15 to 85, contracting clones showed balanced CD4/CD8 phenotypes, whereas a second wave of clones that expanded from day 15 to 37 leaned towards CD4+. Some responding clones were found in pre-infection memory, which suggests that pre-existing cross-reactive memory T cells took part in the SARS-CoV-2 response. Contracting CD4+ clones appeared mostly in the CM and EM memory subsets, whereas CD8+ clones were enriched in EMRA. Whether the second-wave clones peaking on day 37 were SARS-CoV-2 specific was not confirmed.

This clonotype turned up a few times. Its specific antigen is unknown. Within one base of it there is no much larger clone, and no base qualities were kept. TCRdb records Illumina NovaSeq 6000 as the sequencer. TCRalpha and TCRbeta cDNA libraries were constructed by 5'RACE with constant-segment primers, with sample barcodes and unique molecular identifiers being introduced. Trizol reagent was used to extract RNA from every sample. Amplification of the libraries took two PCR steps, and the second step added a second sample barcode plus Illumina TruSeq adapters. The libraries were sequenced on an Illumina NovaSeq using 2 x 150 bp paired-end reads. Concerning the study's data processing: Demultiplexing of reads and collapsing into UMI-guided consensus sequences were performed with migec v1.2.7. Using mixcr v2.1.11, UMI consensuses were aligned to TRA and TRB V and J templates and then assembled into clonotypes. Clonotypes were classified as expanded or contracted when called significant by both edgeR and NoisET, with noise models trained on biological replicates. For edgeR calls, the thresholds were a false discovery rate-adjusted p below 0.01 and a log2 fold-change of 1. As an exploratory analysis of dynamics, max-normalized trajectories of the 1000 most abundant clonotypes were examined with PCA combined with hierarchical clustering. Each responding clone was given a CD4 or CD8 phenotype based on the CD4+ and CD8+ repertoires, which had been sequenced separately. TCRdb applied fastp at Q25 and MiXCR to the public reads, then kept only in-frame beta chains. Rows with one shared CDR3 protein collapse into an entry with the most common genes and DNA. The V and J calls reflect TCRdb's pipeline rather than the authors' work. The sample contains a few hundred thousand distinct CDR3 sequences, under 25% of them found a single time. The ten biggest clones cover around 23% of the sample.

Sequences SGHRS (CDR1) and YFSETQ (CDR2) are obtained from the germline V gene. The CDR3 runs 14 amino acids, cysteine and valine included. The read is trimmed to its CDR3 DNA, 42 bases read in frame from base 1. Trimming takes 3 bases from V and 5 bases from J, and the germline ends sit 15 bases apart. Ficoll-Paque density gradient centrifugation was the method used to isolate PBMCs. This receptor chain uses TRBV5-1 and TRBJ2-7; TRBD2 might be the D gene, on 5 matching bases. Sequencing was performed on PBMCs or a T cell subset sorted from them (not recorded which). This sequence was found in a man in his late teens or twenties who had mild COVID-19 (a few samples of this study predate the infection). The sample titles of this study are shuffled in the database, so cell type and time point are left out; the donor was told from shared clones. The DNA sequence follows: TGCGCCAGCAGCTCTGGCCCCGGAGGAGACGAGCAGTACGTC. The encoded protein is CASSSGPGGDEQYV.